A selection of T cell receptor beta chains follows, all from one sample in a study of spatial heterogeneity in lung cancer. Via MiXCR, TCRdb re-called the 5' RACE reads, giving one row per CDR3 protein. Of fewer than 65,000 distinct CDR3 sequences listed, around 6% are singletons. Material: PBMCs, obtained at surgery. All receptors come from a female donor with early-stage non-small cell lung cancer. Each CDR3 is given with its conserved first and last residue. The D gene is left open where the match is weak. Rows give clone size only sometimes, using once, few, many, or a class for an expanded clone.

d_call	clone_size	v_call	j_call	cdr3_nt	cdr3_aa
.	many	TRBV29-1	TRBJ2-7	TGCAGCGTTGAGAGGTCCTCCTACGAGCAGTACTTC	CSVERSSYEQYF
.	few	TRBV28	TRBJ1-5	TGCTCCACGGGGATCCTCAGGGGGCCCCAGCATTTT	CSTGILRGPQHF
.	many	TRBV19	TRBJ1-2	TGTGCCAGTAGTATTATCCCAGGGGACTATGGCTACACCTTC	CASSIIPGDYGYTF
TRBD2	many	TRBV20-1	TRBJ2-5	TGCAGTGCTCTTAGCGGGGGGGCAAACCAAGAGACCCAGTACTTC	CSALSGGANQETQYF
.	few	TRBV24-1	TRBJ2-1	TGTGCCACCAGTATCTCCTACAATGAGCAGTTCTTC	CATSISYNEQFF
TRBD2	many	TRBV6-6	TRBJ2-7	TGTGCCAGCACCGTGAGCGGGAGTTCCGAGCAGTACTTC	CASTVSGSSEQYF
.	many	TRBV5-1	TRBJ2-1	TGCGCCAGCAGCTTGTCCGGGACACAGAACAATGAGCAGTTCTTC	CASSLSGTQNNEQFF
.	many	TRBV5-1	TRBJ1-6	TGCGCCAGCAGCTCTGGGTATAATTCACCCCTCCACTTT	CASSSGYNSPLHF
TRBD1	.	TRBV28	TRBJ2-2	TGTGCCAGCAGTTCCCCGAATTGGGACAGCTCGTGGCGGGAGCTGTTTTTT	CASSSPNWDSSWRELFF
TRBD1	.	TRBV10-3	TRBJ2-3	TGTGCCATCAGTGCCTCCGGGACAGGGGGCACAGATACGCAGTATTTT	CAISASGTGGTDTQYF
.	few	TRBV6-5	TRBJ1-5	TGTGCCAGCAGAACGGGAGCCACTGGCAATCAGCCCCAGCATTTT	CASRTGATGNQPQHF
TRBD1	.	TRBV5-1	TRBJ2-5	TGCGCCAGCAGCCCGCGGACAGGGGGCACAGAGACCCAGTACTTC	CASSPRTGGTETQYF
.	.	TRBV9	TRBJ2-6	TGTGCCAGCACCCAAAGAGGGGCTGGGGCCAACGTCCTGACTTTC	CASTQRGAGANVLTF
TRBD2	.	TRBV20-1	TRBJ2-3	TGCAGTGCTACGGCACTAGCGGGCACAGATACGCAGTATTTT	CSATALAGTDTQYF
.	many	TRBV7-9	TRBJ1-6	TGTGCCAGCAGCACATGGGGGACCGACAATTCACCCCTCCACTTT	CASSTWGTDNSPLHF